The rows below give T cell receptor beta chains drawn from one sample of a study of cytomegalovirus exposure and HLA in healthy donors. The data were produced by immunoSEQ multiplex PCR, yet TCRdb's version contains in-frame clones alone and is incomplete. This sample has some 210,000 clones, with about 87% found just once. Sequenced sample: PBMCs. The receptor source for this set is a young man in good health and CMV-seronegative. Both conserved end residues are part of each CDR3. D genes are given only for firm matches. Clone size is given for some rows only: seen once, a few or many times, or a class if the clone is expanded.

v_call	d_call	j_call	clone_size	cdr3_aa	cdr3_nt
TRBV5-1	.	TRBJ2-3	.	CASSLGAGPDTQYF	TGCGCCAGCAGCTTGGGAGCGGGTCCCGATACGCAGTATTTT
TRBV9	TRBD1	TRBJ2-5	.	CASSPRQGIQETQYF	TGTGCCAGCAGCCCTCGACAGGGGATTCAAGAGACCCAGTACTTC
TRBV30	TRBD2	TRBJ2-1	.	CAWTGLADYNEQFF	TGTGCCTGGACGGGACTAGCGGACTACAATGAGCAGTTCTTC
TRBV19	.	TRBJ1-5	.	CASSIGVSNQPQHF	TGTGCCAGTAGTATCGGGGTTAGCAATCAGCCCCAGCATTTT
TRBV5-1	.	TRBJ2-2	.	CASSLVTRVTAGELFF	TGCGCCAGCAGCTTGGTAACCCGGGTGACCGCCGGGGAGCTGTTTTTT
TRBV5-6	.	TRBJ2-7	.	CASSADSSYEQYF	TGTGCCAGCAGCGCGGATAGCTCCTACGAGCAGTACTTC
TRBV6-5	.	TRBJ2-1	.	CASSSGTPGPNEQFF	TGTGCCAGCAGTTCCGGGACTCCTGGGCCAAATGAGCAGTTCTTC
TRBV7-8	.	TRBJ2-4	once	CASSLQGGLYF	TGTGCCAGCAGCTTACAGGGGGGCCTATACTTC
TRBV5-1	.	TRBJ2-2	few	CASSPGQNTGELFF	TGCGCCAGCAGCCCCGGTCAGAACACCGGGGAGCTGTTTTTT
TRBV18	.	TRBJ1-2	.	CASSPAAQGPYGYTF	TGTGCCAGCTCACCGGCGGCACAGGGCCCTTATGGCTACACCTTC
TRBV11-2	.	TRBJ2-1	.	CASSSGQLGGDEQFF	TGTGCCAGCAGCTCGGGACAGCTTGGCGGGGATGAGCAGTTCTTC